Listed here are 15 T cell receptor beta chains from one sample, sequenced in a study of T cell changes during pregnancy in multiple sclerosis. Assay used: immunoSEQ multiplex PCR; TCRdb lists only in-frame clones, some missing. Of 100,000 or so clones in the sample, about 94% were seen once. Material: peripheral blood, obtained after pregnancy. The origin of the receptors is a female donor in good health, enrolled as a control in a pregnancy study.

The CDR3 nucleotides are TGTGCCAGCAGTGAATGGGGGACTAGAGACTACAATGAGCAGTTCTTC. Translation: CASSEWGTRDYNEQFF. The chain links TRBV25-1 to TRBJ2-1; TRBD2 agrees at 8 bases. J lost 3 bases, V lost 1 base, and 5 bases had no gene match. The CDR3 length is 16 residues. Germline V lookup: CDR1 MGHDK, CDR2 SYGVNS.

This clone was picked up one time. V is TRBV5-4 and J is TRBJ1-5, with D uncertain. Deletions cut 0 bases from V and 1 base from J, with 5 bases between. Germline CDR1 is SGHNT and CDR2 is YYREEE (reference sequence). The CDR3 length is 14 residues. CDR3 residues: CASSLGGSNQPQHF. The DNA for the CDR3 is TGTGCCAGCAGCTTGGGAGGGAGCAATCAGCCCCAGCATTTT.

The chain is built from TRBV27 and TRBJ2-7, with D perhaps TRBD1 (6 bases). The CDR3 runs 12 residues. Germline CDR1 is MNHEY and CDR2 is SMNVEV (reference sequence). The V end lost 6 bases, the J end lost 11 bases, and 17 bases lay between the germline ends. The CDR3 loop reads CASRPTQGRKYF. As DNA, the CDR3 is TGTGCCAGCAGACCGACCCAGGGGCGCAAGTACTTC.

The chain has TRBV19 and TRBJ1-5, with D unclear. CDR3 length: 15 residues. V lost 3 bases to trimming and J lost 2 bases, with 11 bases between them. Germline V gives CDR1 LNHDA, CDR2 SQIVND (reference sequence). This chain's CDR3 is CASSIGAAGNQPQHF. The CDR3 nucleotides are TGTGCCAGTAGTATTGGAGCCGCGGGCAATCAGCCCCAGCATTTT.

The count of this clone is one. J is TRBJ2-7 and V is TRBV28; D might be TRBD2 (5 bases). The germline V gene encodes CDR1 MDHEN and CDR2 SYDVKM. V was shortened by 7 bases and J by 3 bases, with 16 bases between the two germline ends. The CDR3 has 14 residues. The CDR3 nucleotides read TGTGCCAGCACGGCAGGTAGAGGGAACTACGAGCAGTACTTC. It yields the protein CASTAGRGNYEQYF.

V and J are TRBV27 and TRBJ2-1; weak D call: TRBD1 (7 bases). CDR3 length: 13 residues. V lost 7 bases to trimming and J lost 13 bases, with 20 bases between them. Germline CDR1 reads MNHEY; CDR2 reads SMNVEV (reference sequence). The CDR3 nucleotides are TGTGCCAGCACCAGGGGGGTGGGGCTTCATCAGTTCTTC. This gives the protein CASTRGVGLHQFF.

This chain joins TRBV2 and TRBJ2-4; 10 positions agree with TRBD1. The CDR3 runs to 12 residues. Germline assignment: CDR1 SNHLY and CDR2 FYNNEI. The CDR3: CAAGTGVSIQYF. The CDR3 nucleotides are TGTGCAGCCGGGACAGGGGTTTCCATTCAGTACTTC.

The V call is TRBV28, the J call TRBJ2-2; 10 nucleotides line up with TRBD2. Germline V CDR1 and CDR2: MDHEN, SYDVKM. After removal of 2 bases from V and 0 bases from J, the junction contained 3 bases not matched to a gene. The CDR3 is 17 amino acids. CDR3 nucleotides: TGTGCCAGCAGTTTAGGGACTAGCGCCGCGAACACCGGGGAGCTGTTTTTT. Translated, it gives CASSLGTSAANTGELFF. Complete variable domain (other parts from reference TRBV28 and TRBJ2-2): DVKVTQSSRYLVKRTGEKVFLECVQDMDHENMFWYRQDPGLGLRLIYFSYDVKMKEKGDIPEGYSVSREKKERFSLILESASTNQTSMYLCASSLGTSAANTGELFFGEGSRLTVL.

V and J are TRBV6-5 and TRBJ2-1; TRBD1 matches at 7 bases. V lost 2 bases to trimming and J lost 2 bases; unmatched junction nucleotides: 3. This CDR3 comprises 15 residues. Germline CDR1 is MNHEY and CDR2 is SVGAGI. The CDR3 DNA is TGTGCCAGCAGTTACGGACAGGTTGCCTACAATGAGCAGTTCTTC. It encodes CASSYGQVAYNEQFF.

The chain carries TRBV19 and TRBJ2-1; D is perhaps TRBD2 (6 bases). Between the trimmed V and J ends, which lost 7 bases and 9 bases, there was a span of 19 bases. CDR1 is LNHDA, CDR2 SQIVND, per germline (reference sequence). This CDR3 comprises 14 residues. In DNA form, the CDR3 reads TGTGCCAGTACCAGGGAGGCGGTCCGGAGTGAGCAGTTCTTC. Translated, it gives CASTREAVRSEQFF.

The chain links TRBV5-4 to TRBJ2-3, with D maybe TRBD1 (6 bases). Trimming left V 1 base short and J 10 bases short, with 13 bases between. The CDR3 sequence is 13 residues long. Germline-derived CDR1 and CDR2 are SGHNT and YYREEE (reference sequence). DNA of the CDR3: TGTGCCAGCAGCTTGAGAGGGGACATAGCGCAGTATTTT. Translation: CASSLRGDIAQYF.

This clone was recorded once. This chain uses TRBV10-3 with TRBJ2-1; D unresolved. Germline CDR1 reads ENHRY; CDR2 reads SYGVKD. V was pared by 3 bases and J by 0 bases, with 6 bases between. This CDR3 is built from 14 residues. CDR3 sequence (DNA): TGTGCCATCAGTGACTATAGCTCCTACAATGAGCAGTTCTTC. Its translation is CAISDYSSYNEQFF.

The rearrangement uses TRBV27 and TRBJ2-7; 10 bases align to TRBD1. V trimming: 3 bases; J trimming: 5 bases; junction bases outside the gene matches: 4. The CDR3 is 14 residues long. CDR1 and CDR2 from the germline V gene are MNHEY and SMNVEV (reference sequence). This chain's CDR3 is CASSLGQGIHEQYF. CDR3 DNA sequence: TGTGCCAGCAGTTTGGGACAGGGGATCCACGAGCAGTACTTC.

The chain combines TRBV5-4 with TRBJ2-7, with 7 positions matching TRBD1. The CDR3 contains 16 residues. Germline V gene sequence: CDR1 SGHNT, CDR2 YYREEE (reference sequence). Trimming took 2 bases from V and 1 from J; bases not matched to a gene: 9. The CDR3, as DNA: TGTGCCAGCAGCTTTGATCCAGGGACAGTATCCTACGAGCAGTACTTC. Its translation is CASSFDPGTVSYEQYF. Full variable domain (remainder filled in from reference TRBV5-4 and TRBJ2-7): ETGVTQSPTHLIKTRGQQVTLRCSSQSGHNTVSWYQQALGQGPQFIFQYYREEENGRGNFPPRFSGLQFPNYSSELNVNALELDDSALYLCASSFDPGTVSYEQYFGPGTRLTVT.

V is TRBV30 and J is TRBJ1-1; 8 bases match TRBD1. Per the germline V gene, CDR1 is GTSNPN and CDR2 is SVGIG (reference sequence). The CDR3 length is 20 residues. J gave up 4 bases and V 1 base, and 23 bases lay outside the gene matches. DNA of the CDR3: TGTGCCTGGAGTGGCCGGGACGGTTTATCGACAGGGGCCAGTGGCACTGAAGCTTTCTTT. Translating gives CAWSGRDGLSTGASGTEAFF.